Listed below are T cell receptor beta chains from one sample, sequenced in a study of blood T cell repertoires in COVID-19. Clones were read by immunoSEQ multiplex PCR, and TCRdb kept only the in-frame ones, dropping some. The sample holds roughly 150,000 clones; about 86% are singletons and the top ten take roughly a tenth. The sequenced material came from peripheral blood. The receptor source for this set is a man between 65 and 80 years old with active or convalescent COVID-19. Both conserved end residues are part of each CDR3. A D gene is named only where the DNA matches it firmly. A row's size may be missing; if present it is once, few, many or a size class.

size,J,D,V,DNA,CDR3
-,TRBJ2-1,-,TRBV11-3,TGTGCCAGCAGCTTCTATACCGATAATGAGCAGTTCTTC,CASSFYTDNEQFF
-,TRBJ2-7,-,TRBV9,TGTGCCAGCAGCGTGACCGCTGGGGCGCCATCTTTCCAGCAGTACTTC,CASSVTAGAPSFQQYF
-,TRBJ2-1,TRBD2,TRBV7-6,TGTGCCAGCAGCTCACCGTACCTAGCGGGGGCATACAATGAGCAGTTCTTC,CASSSPYLAGAYNEQFF
-,TRBJ1-3,-,TRBV5-1,TGCGCCAGCAGCTTGGTGCCAGGCGTCTCTGGAAACACCATATATTTT,CASSLVPGVSGNTIYF
few,TRBJ2-7,-,TRBV10-1,TGCGCCAGCAGTGAGCGGGAGTGGAGCTCCTACGAGCAGTACTTC,CASSEREWSSYEQYF
-,TRBJ1-1,TRBD1,TRBV27,TGTGCCAGCAGAACTAGCCAGACAGGGGCGCTCACTGAAGCTTTCTTT,CASRTSQTGALTEAFF
-,TRBJ2-5,TRBD1,TRBV7-9,TGTGCCAGCAGCTTTAGACAGGGAATAGAGACCCAGTACTTC,CASSFRQGIETQYF
-,TRBJ1-1,-,TRBV25-1,TGTGCCAGCAGGGGAGCAGGTCTCATGAACACTGAAGCTTTCTTT,CASRGAGLMNTEAFF
-,TRBJ1-2,TRBD1,TRBV4-3,TGCGCCAGCAGCCCACGACAGGACAGGGGCGGCTATGGCTACACCTTC,CASSPRQDRGGYGYTF
-,TRBJ2-1,TRBD2,TRBV4-1,TGCGCCAGCAGCCGAAAGCATAGCCTCGGGACTAGCGGGGATCCATCCTACAATGAGCAGTTCTTC,CASSRKHSLGTSGDPSYNEQFF
-,TRBJ1-2,-,TRBV2,TGTGCCAGCACGTTGCGTGGACACCCCGTGGGTTCCAACTATGGCTACACCTTC,CASTLRGHPVGSNYGYTF
-,TRBJ2-1,TRBD2,TRBV6-2/TRBV6-3,TGTGCCAGCAGTTATAGGCTGCGACTAGCGGGGGGACCCTACCATGAGCAGTTCTTC,CASSYRLRLAGGPYHEQFF
-,TRBJ2-3,TRBD2,TRBV5-6,TGTGCCAGCAGCCCGGGACTAGCGCTGACCACAGATACGCAGTATTTT,CASSPGLALTTDTQYF
-,TRBJ1-1,-,TRBV7-8,TGTGCCAGCAGCTCGAACACAGGGTTTAACACTGAAGCTTTCTTT,CASSSNTGFNTEAFF
once,TRBJ2-7,-,TRBV28,TGTGCCAGCAGTTCGCCGGGATTATCCTACGAGCAGTACTTC,CASSSPGLSYEQYF
-,TRBJ1-4,-,TRBV18,TGTGCCAGCTCACGGGCGGGGAATAATGAAAAACTGTTTTTT,CASSRAGNNEKLFF
-,TRBJ2-1,TRBD1,TRBV18,TGTGCCAGCTCACGGGGGACAGGGGGTCTATACGATGAGCAGTTCTTC,CASSRGTGGLYDEQFF
-,TRBJ2-2,TRBD2,TRBV7-2,TGTGCCAGCAGCTTAATGGGGAGGGCGCACACCGGGGAGCTGTTTTTT,CASSLMGRAHTGELFF
-,TRBJ1-1,-,TRBV6-4,TGTGCCAGCAGCCTGACAGAAAACACTGAAGCTTTCTTT,CASSLTENTEAFF
once,TRBJ1-1,TRBD1,TRBV10-3,TGTGCCATCAGTGAGTCAACAGGGGAGAACACTGAAGCTTTCTTT,CAISESTGENTEAFF
-,TRBJ1-6,-,TRBV5-6,TGTGCCAGCAGCTTGGGAGGGCTTAGAAATTCACCCCTCCACTTT,CASSLGGLRNSPLHF
once,TRBJ2-7,-,TRBV18,TGTGCCAGCTCACCTGACAGGACCTACGAGCAGTACTTC,CASSPDRTYEQYF
-,TRBJ1-1,-,TRBV2,TGTGCCAGCAGTGAAGGGGAGGAGAACACTGAAGCTTTCTTT,CASSEGEENTEAFF
-,TRBJ2-7,TRBD1,TRBV2,TGTGCCAGCAGTCAGGACAGGCGACCCACCTACGAGCAGTACTTC,CASSQDRRPTYEQYF
once,TRBJ1-2,TRBD1,TRBV29-1,TGCAGCGTTCGGGACAGGGGCGAAGGCTACACCTTC,CSVRDRGEGYTF
-,TRBJ2-1,TRBD1,TRBV19,TGTGCCAGTAGCAGACAGGGGGCACGGGGGCAGTTCTTC,CASSRQGARGQFF
-,TRBJ1-2,-,TRBV2,TGTGCCACCGGCCGGAGTTCTGAGTATGGCTACACCTTC,CATGRSSEYGYTF